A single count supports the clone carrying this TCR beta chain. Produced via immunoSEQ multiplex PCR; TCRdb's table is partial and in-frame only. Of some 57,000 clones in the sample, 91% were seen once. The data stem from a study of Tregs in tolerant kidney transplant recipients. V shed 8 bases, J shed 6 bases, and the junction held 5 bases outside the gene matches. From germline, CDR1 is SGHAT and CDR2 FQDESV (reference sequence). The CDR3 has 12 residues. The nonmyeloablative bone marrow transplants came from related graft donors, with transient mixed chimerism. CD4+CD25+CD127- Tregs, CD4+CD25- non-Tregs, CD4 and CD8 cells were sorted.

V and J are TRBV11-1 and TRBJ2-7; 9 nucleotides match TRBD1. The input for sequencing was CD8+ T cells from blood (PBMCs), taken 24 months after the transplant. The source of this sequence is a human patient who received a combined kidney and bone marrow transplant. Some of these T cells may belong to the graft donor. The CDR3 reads CASVGQGSEQYF. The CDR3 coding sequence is TGTGCCAGCGTGGGACAGGGCAGCGAGCAGTACTTC.